This is a list of T cell receptor beta chains from one sample in a study of blood T cell repertoires in COVID-19. Sequencing used immunoSEQ multiplex PCR; TCRdb keeps in-frame clones, though not all of them. The table includes roughly 160,000 clones, approximately 88% detected once. The sequencing sample was made of peripheral blood. Source of these receptors: a woman in her fifties or sixties with acute or convalescent COVID-19. The CDR3 runs from the conserved cysteine through the conserved F or W. A D gene is named only where the DNA matches it firmly. Only some rows state a clone size, as once, few, many or a class for expanded clones.

size	V	J	D	DNA	CDR3
.	TRBV2	TRBJ2-3	TRBD2	TGTGCCAGCAGGGTGGGACTAGCGGCAAGCACAGATACGCAGTATTTT	CASRVGLAASTDTQYF
.	TRBV11-2	TRBJ2-7	.	TGTGCCAGCAGCCGATTCCGGACAGACTCCTACGAGCAGTACTTC	CASSRFRTDSYEQYF
.	TRBV4-2	TRBJ1-1	.	TGTGCCAGCAGCCAAGAACGAGGGCAGCACACTGAAGCTTTCTTT	CASSQERGQHTEAFF
.	TRBV7-2	TRBJ2-1	.	TGTGCCAGCAGCCACGATGGAGGGGGGGCCGTCAATGAGCAGTTCTTC	CASSHDGGGAVNEQFF
.	TRBV19	TRBJ1-5	.	TGTGCCAGTAGTGAGGGGACTCCTTATCAGCCCCAGCATTTT	CASSEGTPYQPQHF
few	TRBV7-2	TRBJ1-5	.	TGTGCCAGCAGCTTAGCGATGGCCGGGGGTGTCAATCAGCCCCAGCATTTT	CASSLAMAGGVNQPQHF
.	TRBV6-2/TRBV6-3	TRBJ1-1	TRBD1	TGTGCCAGCAGCCCCCCCGGGACAGGGGCGGGACGTGAAGCTTTCTTT	CASSPPGTGAGREAFF
.	TRBV12-3/TRBV12-4	TRBJ2-1	.	TGTGCCAGCAGCGTACAGGTTTACAATGAGCAGTTCTTC	CASSVQVYNEQFF
.	TRBV29-1	TRBJ1-1	.	TGCAGCGTTCTGCAGAATGAAGCTTTCTTT	CSVLQNEAFF
.	TRBV7-2	TRBJ1-3	.	TGTGCCAGCAGCTTGACGGGTTCTGGAAACACCATATATTTT	CASSLTGSGNTIYF
.	TRBV2	TRBJ1-3	.	TGTGCCAGCCGGGACACCGGCTCTGGAAACACCATATATTTT	CASRDTGSGNTIYF
once	TRBV7-8	TRBJ1-2	.	TGTGCCAGCAGCTTAAACGCCGGGGGTAATGGCTACACCTTC	CASSLNAGGNGYTF
once	TRBV9	TRBJ2-1	TRBD2	TGTGCCAGCAGCGTAGTGAGCGGGGGGGCCCAACCCCCGTTCTTC	CASSVVSGGAQPPFF